This is a list of T cell receptor beta chains from one sample in a study of cytomegalovirus exposure and HLA in healthy donors. Produced via immunoSEQ multiplex PCR; TCRdb's table is partial and in-frame only. The sample includes some 78,000 clones, 95% to 97% of them seen just once. Sequenced sample: PBMCs. The receptor set was obtained from a man aged 18 to 30 in good health and CMV-seropositive. Each CDR3 is given with its conserved first and last residue. Each record gives: V gene, J gene, CDR3 protein.

v_call: TRBV5-4; j_call: TRBJ1-3; cdr3_aa: CASSLGGGSGNTIYF
v_call: TRBV5-1; j_call: TRBJ1-2; cdr3_aa: CASSLVQGWDGYTF
v_call: TRBV7-3; j_call: TRBJ2-2; cdr3_aa: CASSLFSGRDTGELFF
v_call: TRBV2; j_call: TRBJ2-7; cdr3_aa: CASGRGYEQYF
v_call: TRBV7-9; j_call: TRBJ2-1; cdr3_aa: CASSSAAGEYEQFF
v_call: TRBV7-9; j_call: TRBJ1-5; cdr3_aa: CASSLGRDSRHTQPQHF
v_call: TRBV28; j_call: TRBJ1-2; cdr3_aa: CASSLDRPQIYGYTF
v_call: TRBV5-1; j_call: TRBJ2-7; cdr3_aa: CASRSDPDYSYEQYF
v_call: TRBV9; j_call: TRBJ1-5; cdr3_aa: CASSRGTDSNQPQHF
v_call: TRBV29-1; j_call: TRBJ1-1; cdr3_aa: CSSGDRLATEAFF
v_call: TRBV19; j_call: TRBJ2-2; cdr3_aa: CASSTQGHGELFF
v_call: TRBV7-9; j_call: TRBJ1-2; cdr3_aa: CASSLMEGGYTF
v_call: TRBV28; j_call: TRBJ2-7; cdr3_aa: CASSPGGSRFSYEQYF
v_call: TRBV9; j_call: TRBJ2-2; cdr3_aa: CASNSGESVTGELFF
v_call: TRBV9; j_call: TRBJ2-7; cdr3_aa: CASSRPGAGTYEQYF
v_call: TRBV19; j_call: TRBJ2-7; cdr3_aa: CASSITVGGYEQYF
v_call: TRBV6-6; j_call: TRBJ2-3; cdr3_aa: CASRPGGTDTQYF
v_call: TRBV5-4; j_call: TRBJ2-1; cdr3_aa: CASSFKDRGMYNEQFF
v_call: TRBV25-1; j_call: TRBJ2-7; cdr3_aa: CASSGLLGLAGVAEQYF
v_call: TRBV5-1; j_call: TRBJ2-5; cdr3_aa: CASSSQGQGAGETQYF
v_call: TRBV19; j_call: TRBJ2-1; cdr3_aa: CASSGTSGTPYNEQFF
v_call: TRBV29-1; j_call: TRBJ1-2; cdr3_aa: CSVPGTLYGYTF
v_call: TRBV7-7; j_call: TRBJ2-7; cdr3_aa: CASSLREGYEQYF
v_call: TRBV19; j_call: TRBJ1-5; cdr3_aa: CASSIEAYSNQPQHF
v_call: TRBV6-5; j_call: TRBJ2-7; cdr3_aa: CASSYREAGAYEQYF
v_call: TRBV7-6; j_call: TRBJ1-5; cdr3_aa: CASSLEPDGDQPQHF
v_call: TRBV15; j_call: TRBJ1-1; cdr3_aa: CATSSRRENTEAFF
v_call: TRBV6-6; j_call: TRBJ2-7; cdr3_aa: CASSPRGLSYEQYF
v_call: TRBV7-2; j_call: TRBJ2-1; cdr3_aa: CASSLVGGTYNEQFF
v_call: TRBV6-5; j_call: TRBJ2-4; cdr3_aa: CASAPLGGAKNIQYF
v_call: TRBV12-5; j_call: TRBJ2-3; cdr3_aa: CASGLGPADTQYF
v_call: TRBV4-2; j_call: TRBJ2-7; cdr3_aa: CASSPRSTSYEQYF
v_call: TRBV14; j_call: TRBJ2-5; cdr3_aa: CASSHLETQYF
v_call: TRBV5-4; j_call: TRBJ2-5; cdr3_aa: CASSSMSGVETQYF
v_call: TRBV9; j_call: TRBJ2-1; cdr3_aa: CASSELGLSYNEQFF
v_call: TRBV10-1; j_call: TRBJ2-2; cdr3_aa: CASSIDRNTGELFF
v_call: TRBV9; j_call: TRBJ1-4; cdr3_aa: CASSVGGGKNEKLFF
v_call: TRBV19; j_call: TRBJ2-5; cdr3_aa: CASSIGRDLETQYF
v_call: TRBV7-2; j_call: TRBJ1-1; cdr3_aa: CASSRTSGDEAFF
v_call: TRBV5-8; j_call: TRBJ1-2; cdr3_aa: CASRQDSLHTF
v_call: TRBV7-9; j_call: TRBJ1-1; cdr3_aa: CASSLDQANTEAFF
v_call: TRBV5-5; j_call: TRBJ2-5; cdr3_aa: CASSPTPGQGETQYF
v_call: TRBV25-1; j_call: TRBJ1-1; cdr3_aa: CASSEPGTVEAFF
v_call: TRBV5-3; j_call: TRBJ2-1; cdr3_aa: CARSPRGRSIEQFF